A single sample is the source of the 17 T cell receptor beta chains below, sequenced in a study of T cell responses to AZD1222 COVID-19 vaccine. Sequencing was performed with immunoSEQ multiplex PCR; in TCRdb, only in-frame clones are kept and a portion is missing. The sample includes 95,000 to 150,000 clones, 90% of them seen just once. The material sequenced was peripheral blood, taken on day 0 of MenACWY control vaccination. The source of these receptors is an adult in good health.

The chain carries TRBV10-3 and TRBJ2-3; unclear D gene. CDR3 length: 12 amino acids. V lost 0 bases and J lost 4, with 2 bases in between. The germline V gene has CDR1 ENHRY and CDR2 SYGVKD. The CDR3 protein is CAISESADTQYF. The CDR3 DNA follows: TGTGCCATCAGTGAGTCAGCAGATACGCAGTATTTT.

The DNA of the CDR3 is TGTGCCAGTAGCAACCGACAGGGAGCTAACTATGGCTACACCTTC. The encoded protein is CASSNRQGANYGYTF. The V call is TRBV19, the J call TRBJ1-2, with 7 bases matching TRBD1. This CDR3 is built from 15 residues. Germline assignment: CDR1 LNHDA and CDR2 SQIVND (reference sequence). Germline trimming cut 6 bases from V and 0 bases from J; bases unmatched to any gene: 7.

The CDR3 bases are TGTGCCAGCAGTTTCGGACAGTCCGGCGTGGATACGCAGTATTTT. This sequence encodes CASSFGQSGVDTQYF. The chain joins TRBV6-5 to TRBJ2-3; a weak D match, TRBD1 (6 bases). Germline lookup yields CDR1 MNHEY and CDR2 SVGAGI. The CDR3 is 15 residues long. V lost 4 bases and J 6 bases, leaving 17 bases between the germline ends.

This clone was recorded once. The chain joins TRBV19 to TRBJ1-3; D remains unclear. Deletions cut 3 bases from V and 0 bases from J, with 9 bases between. CDR1 is LNHDA and CDR2 is SQIVND in the germline V gene (reference sequence). The CDR3 covers 15 residues. Here the CDR3 reads CASSIEGFSGNTIYF. The DNA of the CDR3 is TGTGCCAGTAGTATCGAGGGATTCTCTGGAAACACCATATATTTT.

The chain links TRBV4-2 to TRBJ2-3; TRBD2 matches at 11 bases. Trimming took 0 bases from V and 4 from J; bases not matched to a gene: 9. The CDR3 runs to 18 residues. CDR1 is LGHNA, CDR2 YNFKEQ, per germline. CDR3 DNA sequence: TGTGCCAGCAGCCAAGAAACCCTAGCGGGGGGACGGGCAGATACGCAGTATTTT. Amino acids: CASSQETLAGGRADTQYF.

The rearrangement links TRBV5-6 to TRBJ2-2; 8 bases align to TRBD1. In germline, CDR1 is SGHDT, CDR2 YYEEEE. Trimming cost V 4 bases and J 4 bases; bases outside gene matches: 6. The CDR3 runs 15 residues. CDR3 protein: CASSHAGGGTGELFF. The CDR3 region has the DNA TGTGCCAGCAGCCATGCAGGGGGCGGCACCGGGGAGCTGTTTTTT.

The V call is TRBV2, the J call TRBJ1-5, with D hard to call. Between the trimmed V and J ends, which lost 4 bases and 6 bases, there was a span of 10 bases. The CDR3 consists of 13 residues. Germline loops: CDR1 SNHLY, CDR2 FYNNEI. The CDR3 sequence is CASSAGWGQPQHF. CDR3 nucleotide sequence: TGTGCCAGCAGTGCGGGTTGGGGTCAGCCCCAGCATTTT.

The chain uses TRBV28 and TRBJ1-5; D is possibly TRBD1 (5 bases). In germline, CDR1 is MDHEN, CDR2 SYDVKM. CDR3 length equals 16 residues. V lost 3 bases, J lost 1 base, and 13 bases lay in between. CDR3 sequence (DNA): TGTGCCAGCAGTTTCGCCCGGGACGTCAGCAATCAGCCCCAGCATTTT. Translated, it gives CASSFARDVSNQPQHF.

The J gene is TRBJ1-1, the V gene TRBV18, with TRBD1 matching over 8 bases. Trimming cost V 6 bases and J 6 bases; bases outside gene matches: 12. The length of the CDR3 is 15 residues. Germline CDR1 is KGHSH and CDR2 is LQKENI. CDR3 in amino acids: CASSLRGQVFAEAFF. The CDR3 bases are TGTGCCAGCTCGCTTCGGGGACAGGTGTTCGCTGAAGCTTTCTTT.

The chain has TRBV27 and TRBJ2-7; 10 bases agree with TRBD1. V shed 3 bases, J shed 1 base, and the junction held 9 bases outside the gene matches. The germline gives CDR1 MNHEY, CDR2 SMNVEV (reference sequence). The CDR3 has 17 residues. The CDR3, as DNA: TGTGCCAGCAGTTTCTCAACCGGGACAGGGGATTCCTACGAGCAGTACTTC. Translation gives CASSFSTGTGDSYEQYF.

J is TRBJ2-7 and V is TRBV6-5; 7 bases match TRBD2. This CDR3 has 14 residues. CDR1 and CDR2 from the germline V gene are MNHEY and SVGAGI. The V segment lost 2 bases and the J segment 2 bases; nucleotides outside the gene matches: 3. The CDR3 coding sequence is TGTGCCAGCAGTTACGGCGGGAGTCCCTACGAGCAGTACTTC. This gives the protein CASSYGGSPYEQYF.

The rearrangement joins TRBV27 to TRBJ1-5, with D hard to call. The CDR3 totals 12 residues. Germline CDR1 is MNHEY and CDR2 is SMNVEV (reference sequence). V was cut by 3 bases and J by 7 bases, with 7 bases left in between. The CDR3 here is CASSFYGQPQHF. CDR3 nucleotide sequence: TGTGCCAGCAGTTTTTATGGGCAGCCCCAGCATTTT.

The chain links TRBV18 to TRBJ2-3; D is possibly TRBD1 (5 bases). The CDR3 consists of 14 residues. Trimming pared 3 bases from V and 2 bases from J, leaving 9 bases between. Germline values: CDR1 KGHSH, CDR2 LQKENI. CDR3 residues: CASSPRQFTDTQYF. The CDR3 region has the DNA TGTGCCAGCTCACCTCGACAGTTCACAGATACGCAGTATTTT.

The chain links TRBV7-6 to TRBJ1-5, with a weak D call TRBD1 (6 bases). Germline-derived CDR1 and CDR2 are SGHVS and FNYEAQ. CDR3 size: 19 residues. Deletions cut 0 bases from V and 0 bases from J, with 18 bases between. The CDR3 sequence is CASSLAGAGNSNSNQPQHF. In nucleotides, the CDR3 is TGTGCCAGCAGCTTAGCGGGGGCAGGGAACTCCAATAGCAATCAGCCCCAGCATTTT.

The sample holds one count of this clone. J is TRBJ2-7 and V is TRBV19; no clear D. Germline V CDR1 and CDR2: LNHDA, SQIVND (reference sequence). Trimming took off 8 bases at V and 2 bases at J, with 7 bases between the two ends. This CDR3 is 11 amino acids long. The CDR3 bases are TGTGCCAGTGGGTGGACCTACGAGCAGTACTTC. This encodes CASGWTYEQYF. Supplemented by reference TRBV19 and TRBJ2-7, the full variable domain reads DGGITQSPKYLFRKEGQNVTLSCEQNLNHDAMYWYRQDPGQGLRLIYYSQIVNDFQKGDIAEGYSVSREKKESFPLTVTSAQKNPTAFYLCASGWTYEQYFGPGTRLTVT.

The V and J genes are TRBV5-1 and TRBJ1-3; no clear D gene. Germline lookup yields CDR1 SGHRS and CDR2 YFSETQ. The length of the CDR3 is 16 residues. V was clipped by 0 bases and J by 0 bases, with 10 bases between them. CDR3 coding DNA: TGCGCCAGCAGCTTGGTTCCAGGCCCCTCTGGAAACACCATATATTTT. Its protein is CASSLVPGPSGNTIYF.

This chain uses TRBV11-2 with TRBJ1-6, with 7 bases matching TRBD1. From germline, CDR1 is SGHAT and CDR2 FQNNGV. The trim removed 4 bases at V and 5 bases at J, leaving 5 bases unmatched. The CDR3 is made up of 15 amino acids. The DNA for the CDR3 is TGTGCCAGCAGCTCCCACAGGGGTGATAATTCACCCCTCCACTTT. This translates into CASSSHRGDNSPLHF.